One sample yielded the 5 T cell receptor beta chains listed below, sequenced in a study of beta chain features in type 1 diabetes. TCRB transcripts that were expressed got sequenced, as all of the isolated RNA had been reverse transcribed. TCRdb's table, derived via immunoSEQ multiplex PCR, lists solely in-frame clones and lacks some. The sample lists about 230,000 clones; roughly 9.6% were seen once. Sequencing input: naive CD4+ T cells from blood. The receptor source for this set is a young woman in good health.

This chain uses TRBV19 with TRBJ2-2; D uncertain. From germline, CDR1 is LNHDA and CDR2 SQIVND (reference sequence). The CDR3 sequence is 13 residues long. The V end was cut by 7 bases, the J end by 3 bases, with 9 bases between. CDR3: CASKNRYTGELFF. DNA of the CDR3: TGTGCCAGTAAAAACAGATACACCGGGGAGCTGTTTTTT.

The chain uses TRBV21-1 and TRBJ1-5. TRBV21-1 is noted as a pseudogene. This CDR3 has 14 residues. The CDR3, as DNA: TGTGCCAGCAGCAACCATCGGGGGTGGCAGCCCCAGCATTTT. Translating gives CASSNHRGWQPQHF.

The chain recombines TRBV5-1 with TRBJ2-2, with 10 nucleotides matching TRBD2. This CDR3 contains 15 residues. J gave up 5 bases and V 1 base, and 2 bases lay outside the gene matches. Germline lookup yields CDR1 SGHRS and CDR2 YFSETQ. The CDR3 sequence is CASSLLAGETGELFF. The CDR3 bases are TGCGCCAGCAGCTTGCTAGCGGGAGAGACCGGGGAGCTGTTTTTT.

The genes are TRBV5-1 and TRBJ2-5; TRBD1 matches at 9 bases. The V segment lost 0 bases and the J segment 5 bases; nucleotides outside the gene matches: 5. The V gene's germline CDR1 is SGHRS and CDR2 YFSETQ. This CDR3 contains 15 residues. The CDR3, as DNA: TGCGCCAGCAGCTTGGGGGACAGGGATGCGGAGACCCAGTACTTC. Protein product: CASSLGDRDAETQYF. The variable domain in full, completed from reference TRBV5-1 and TRBJ2-5, reads KAGVTQTPRYLIKTRGQQVTLSCSPISGHRSVSWYQQTPGQGLQFLFEYFSETQRNKGNFPGRFSGRQFSNSRSEMNVSTLELGDSALYLCASSLGDRDAETQYFGPGTRLLVL.

This chain joins TRBV4-1 and TRBJ2-1; a possible D gene is TRBD1 (5 bases). Looked up from germline, CDR1 is MGHRA and CDR2 is YSYEKL. Trimming cost V 8 bases and J 2 bases, with 13 bases left between them. CDR3 size: 14 residues. In DNA, the CDR3 is TGCGCCAGCGGATCAGGGATCCCCTACAATGAGCAGTTCTTC. Translation: CASGSGIPYNEQFF.